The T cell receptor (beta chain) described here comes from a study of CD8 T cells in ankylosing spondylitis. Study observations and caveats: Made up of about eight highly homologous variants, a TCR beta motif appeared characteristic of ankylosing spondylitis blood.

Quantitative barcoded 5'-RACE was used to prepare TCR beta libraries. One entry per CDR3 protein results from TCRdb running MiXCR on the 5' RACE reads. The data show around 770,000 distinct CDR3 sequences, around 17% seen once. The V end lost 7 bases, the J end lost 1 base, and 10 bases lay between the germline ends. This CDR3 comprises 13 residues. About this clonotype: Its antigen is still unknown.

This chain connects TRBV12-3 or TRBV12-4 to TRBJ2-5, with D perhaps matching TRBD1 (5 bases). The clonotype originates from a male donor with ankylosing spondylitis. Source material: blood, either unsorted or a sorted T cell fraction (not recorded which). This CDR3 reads CASTADSQETQYF. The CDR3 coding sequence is TGTGCCAGCACCGCTGACAGCCAAGAGACCCAGTACTTC.